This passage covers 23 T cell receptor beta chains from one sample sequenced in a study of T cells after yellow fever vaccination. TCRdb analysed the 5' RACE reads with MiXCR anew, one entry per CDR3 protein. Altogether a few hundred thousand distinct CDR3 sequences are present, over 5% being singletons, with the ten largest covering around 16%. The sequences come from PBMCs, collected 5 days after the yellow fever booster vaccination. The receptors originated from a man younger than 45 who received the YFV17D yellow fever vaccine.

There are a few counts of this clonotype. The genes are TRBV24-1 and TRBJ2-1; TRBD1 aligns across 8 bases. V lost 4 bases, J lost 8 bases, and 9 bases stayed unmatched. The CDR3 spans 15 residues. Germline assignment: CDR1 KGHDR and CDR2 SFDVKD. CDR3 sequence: CATSDYGQGGDEQFF. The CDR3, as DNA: TGTGCCACCAGTGACTATGGACAGGGAGGTGATGAGCAGTTCTTC.

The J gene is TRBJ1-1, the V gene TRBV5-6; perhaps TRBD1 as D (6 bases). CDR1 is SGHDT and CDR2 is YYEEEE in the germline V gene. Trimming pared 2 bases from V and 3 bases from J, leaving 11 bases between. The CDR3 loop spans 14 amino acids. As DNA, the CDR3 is TGTGCCAGCAGCTTACGATCAGGGGACACTGAAGCTTTCTTT. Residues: CASSLRSGDTEAFF.

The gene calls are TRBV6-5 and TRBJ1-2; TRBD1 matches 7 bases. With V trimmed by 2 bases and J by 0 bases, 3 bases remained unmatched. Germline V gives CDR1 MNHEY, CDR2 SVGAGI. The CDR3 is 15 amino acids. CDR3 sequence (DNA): TGTGCCAGCAGTTACCAGGACAGGTCTAACTATGGCTACACCTTC. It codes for CASSYQDRSNYGYTF.

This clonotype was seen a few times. The CDR3 DNA reads TGTGCCAGTAGGACGACAGGGAGAGACTACGAGCAGTACTTC. As protein: CASRTTGRDYEQYF. The V gene is TRBV19, the J gene TRBJ2-7; 7 bases match TRBD1. This CDR3 is built from 14 residues. The germline CDR1 and CDR2 sequences are LNHDA and SQIVND (reference sequence). V shed 6 bases, J shed 3 bases, and the junction held 8 bases outside the gene matches. The complete variable domain, with remaining parts taken from reference TRBV19 and TRBJ2-7, reads DGGITQSPKYLFRKEGQNVTLSCEQNLNHDAMYWYRQDPGQGLRLIYYSQIVNDFQKGDIAEGYSVSREKKESFPLTVTSAQKNPTAFYLCASRTTGRDYEQYFGPGTRLTVT.

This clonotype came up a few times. The CDR3 sequence: CSARDRGGSHYEQYF. The CDR3 DNA sequence: TGCAGTGCTAGAGATCGGGGTGGCAGCCACTACGAGCAGTACTTC. This chain joins TRBV20-1 and TRBJ2-7; weak D call: TRBD2 (5 bases). The CDR3 is made up of 15 amino acids. Trimming took 0 bases from V and 3 from J, leaving 15 bases between them. CDR1 is DFQATT and CDR2 is SNEGSKA in the germline V gene (reference sequence).

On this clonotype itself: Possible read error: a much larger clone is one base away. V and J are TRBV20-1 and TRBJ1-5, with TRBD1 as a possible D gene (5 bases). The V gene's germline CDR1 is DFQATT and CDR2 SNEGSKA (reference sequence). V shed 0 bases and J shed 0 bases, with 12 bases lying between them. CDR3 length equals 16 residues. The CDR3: CSARDGTSNSNQPQHF. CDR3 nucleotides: TGCAGTGCTAGAGACGGGACGAGTAATAGCAATCAGCCCCAGCATTTT.

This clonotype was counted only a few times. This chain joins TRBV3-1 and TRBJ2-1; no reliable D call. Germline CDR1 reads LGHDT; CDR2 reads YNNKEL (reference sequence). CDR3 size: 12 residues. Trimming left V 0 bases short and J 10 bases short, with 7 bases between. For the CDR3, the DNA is TGTGCCAGCAGCCAAGATCCGGAGGAGCAGTTCTTC. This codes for CASSQDPEEQFF.

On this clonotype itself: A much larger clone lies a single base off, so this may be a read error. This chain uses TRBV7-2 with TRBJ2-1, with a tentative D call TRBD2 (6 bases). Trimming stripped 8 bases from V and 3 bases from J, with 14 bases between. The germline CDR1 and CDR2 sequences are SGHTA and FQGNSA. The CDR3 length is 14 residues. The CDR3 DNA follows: TGTGCCAGCGGCTCTAGCGCCGACTACAATGAGCAGTTCTTC. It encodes CASGSSADYNEQFF.

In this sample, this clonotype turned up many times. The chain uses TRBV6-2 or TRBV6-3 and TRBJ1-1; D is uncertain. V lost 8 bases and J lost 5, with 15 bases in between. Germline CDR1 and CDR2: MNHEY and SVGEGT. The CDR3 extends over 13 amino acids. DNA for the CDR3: TGTGCCAGCGCCAATCGGTTGGGGACTGAAGCTTTCTTT. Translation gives CASANRLGTEAFF.

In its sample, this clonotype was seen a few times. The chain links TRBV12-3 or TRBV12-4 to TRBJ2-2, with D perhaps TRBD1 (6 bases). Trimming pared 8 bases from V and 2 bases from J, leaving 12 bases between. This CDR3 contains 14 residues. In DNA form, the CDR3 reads TGTGCCAGCCTAGACAGGCTTAACACCGGGGAGCTGTTTTTT. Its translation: CASLDRLNTGELFF.

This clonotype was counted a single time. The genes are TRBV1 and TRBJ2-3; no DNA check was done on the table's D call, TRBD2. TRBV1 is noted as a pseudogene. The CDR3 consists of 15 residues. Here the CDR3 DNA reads TGCAGTGTCGACCTGGGAGCGAGAGGTGCAGATACGCAGTATTTT. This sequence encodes CSVDLGARGADTQYF.

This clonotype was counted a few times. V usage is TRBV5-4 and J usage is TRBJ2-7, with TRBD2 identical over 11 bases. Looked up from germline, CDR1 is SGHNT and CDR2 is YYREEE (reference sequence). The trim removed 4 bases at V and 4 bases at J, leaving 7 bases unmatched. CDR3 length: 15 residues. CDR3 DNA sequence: TGTGCCAGCAGCACGGGACTAGCGGCTAATTACGAGCAGTACTTC. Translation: CASSTGLAANYEQYF. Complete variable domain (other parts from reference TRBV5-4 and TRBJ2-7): ETGVTQSPTHLIKTRGQQVTLRCSSQSGHNTVSWYQQALGQGPQFIFQYYREEENGRGNFPPRFSGLQFPNYSSELNVNALELDDSALYLCASSTGLAANYEQYFGPGTRLTVT.

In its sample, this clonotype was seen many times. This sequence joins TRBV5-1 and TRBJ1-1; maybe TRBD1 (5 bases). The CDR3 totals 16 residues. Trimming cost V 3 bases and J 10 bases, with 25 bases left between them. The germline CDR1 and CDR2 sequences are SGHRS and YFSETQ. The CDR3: CASSSTPGTWAGGAFF. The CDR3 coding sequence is TGCGCCAGCAGCTCGACCCCCGGAACCTGGGCCGGGGGAGCTTTCTTT.

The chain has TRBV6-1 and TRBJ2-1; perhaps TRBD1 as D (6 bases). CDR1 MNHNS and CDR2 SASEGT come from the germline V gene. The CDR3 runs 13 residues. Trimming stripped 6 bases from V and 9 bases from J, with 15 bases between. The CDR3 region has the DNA TGTGCCAGCAGCTCAAACAGGGAGACTGAGCAGTTCTTC. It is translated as CASSSNRETEQFF.

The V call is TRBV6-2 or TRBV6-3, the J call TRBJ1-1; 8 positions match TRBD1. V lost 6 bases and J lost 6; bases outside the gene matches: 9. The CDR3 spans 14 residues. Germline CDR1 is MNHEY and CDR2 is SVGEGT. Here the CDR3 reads CASSYRQGRSEAFF. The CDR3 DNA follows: TGTGCCAGCAGCTACCGACAGGGGCGTTCTGAAGCTTTCTTT.

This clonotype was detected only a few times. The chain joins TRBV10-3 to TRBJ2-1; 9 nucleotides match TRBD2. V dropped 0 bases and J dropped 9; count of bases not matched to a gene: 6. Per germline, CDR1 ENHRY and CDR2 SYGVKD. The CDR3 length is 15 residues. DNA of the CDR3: TGTGCCATCAGTGAGTCGTTAGCGGGAGTGGGTGAGCAGTTCTTC. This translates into CAISESLAGVGEQFF.

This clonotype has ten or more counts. In nucleotides, the CDR3 is TGTGCCAGCAGCTCCCCCCCGGGAGCGGCCAGGGGAGATACGCAGTATTTT. Encoded protein: CASSSPPGAARGDTQYF. The chain carries TRBV28 and TRBJ2-3; D is perhaps TRBD1 or TRBD2 (6 bases each). CDR3 length equals 17 residues. Germline V gene sequence: CDR1 MDHEN, CDR2 SYDVKM. Between the trimmed V and J ends, which lost 6 bases and 5 bases, there was a span of 24 bases.

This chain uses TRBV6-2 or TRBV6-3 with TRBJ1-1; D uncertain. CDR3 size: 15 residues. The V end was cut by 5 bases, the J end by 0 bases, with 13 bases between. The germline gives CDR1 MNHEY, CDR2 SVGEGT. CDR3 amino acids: CASSTPDGLNTEAFF. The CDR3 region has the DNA TGTGCCAGCAGTACGCCGGACGGACTGAACACTGAAGCTTTCTTT.

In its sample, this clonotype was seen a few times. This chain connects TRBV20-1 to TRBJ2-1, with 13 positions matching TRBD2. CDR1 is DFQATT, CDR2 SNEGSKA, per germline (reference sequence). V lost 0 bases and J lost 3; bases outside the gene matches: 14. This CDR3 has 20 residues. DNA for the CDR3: TGCAGTGCTAGAGATCAGGGGGGACTAGCGGGGCCTACTTACTACAATGAGCAGTTCTTC. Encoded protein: CSARDQGGLAGPTYYNEQFF.

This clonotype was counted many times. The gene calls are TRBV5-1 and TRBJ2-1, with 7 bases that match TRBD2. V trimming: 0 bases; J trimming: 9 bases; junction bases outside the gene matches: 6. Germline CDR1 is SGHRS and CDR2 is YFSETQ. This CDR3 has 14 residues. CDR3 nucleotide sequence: TGCGCCAGCAGCTTGGTAGGCGGGAGCACTGAGCAGTTCTTC. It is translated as CASSLVGGSTEQFF.

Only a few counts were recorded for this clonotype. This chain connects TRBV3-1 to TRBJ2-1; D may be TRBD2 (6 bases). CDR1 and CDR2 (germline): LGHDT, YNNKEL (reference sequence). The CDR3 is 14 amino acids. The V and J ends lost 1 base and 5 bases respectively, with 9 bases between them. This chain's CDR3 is CASSQVGGNNEQFF. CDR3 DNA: TGTGCCAGCAGCCAAGTCGGGGGAAACAATGAGCAGTTCTTC.

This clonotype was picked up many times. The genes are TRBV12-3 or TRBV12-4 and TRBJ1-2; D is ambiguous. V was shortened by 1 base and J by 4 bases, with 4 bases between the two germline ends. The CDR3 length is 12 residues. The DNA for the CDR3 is TGTGCCAGCAGTTTAGTGGGCTATGGCTACACCTTC. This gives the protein CASSLVGYGYTF.

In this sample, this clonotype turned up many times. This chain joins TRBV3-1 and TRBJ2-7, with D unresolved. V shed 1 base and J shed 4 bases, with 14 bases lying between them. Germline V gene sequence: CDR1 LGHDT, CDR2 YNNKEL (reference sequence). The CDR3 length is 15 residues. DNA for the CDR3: TGTGCCAGCAGCCAAGGACACGCGAAAGGATACGAGCAGTACTTC. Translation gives CASSQGHAKGYEQYF.